A selection of T cell receptor beta chains follows, all from one sample in a study of blood T cell repertoires in COVID-19. This table comes from immunoSEQ multiplex PCR, and its TCRdb copy is limited to in-frame clones, with some not included. The repertoire has fewer than 110,000 clones, around 87% of them found once; the top ten carry around 10%. What was sequenced was peripheral blood. These receptors originate from a woman under 40 with acute or convalescent COVID-19. CDR3s include the opening cysteine and the closing phenylalanine or tryptophan. A D gene is named only where the DNA matches it firmly. Expanded clones are given a class, and other clones once, few, many or no size at all.

>TRBJ1-5|.|TRBV6-5|13|.
CASSSGINQPQHF
TGTGCCAGCAGTTCGGGGATCAATCAGCCCCAGCATTTT
>TRBJ1-6|.|TRBV21-1|17|.
CASSKVGGTVCNSPLHF
TGTGCCAGCAGCAAAGTAGGCGGGACAGTATGTAATTCACCCCTCCACTTT
>TRBJ2-7|.|TRBV28|14|TRBD1
CASSPGTGGYEQYF
TGTGCCAGCAGTCCCGGGACAGGGGGCTACGAGCAGTACTTC
>TRBJ2-2|.|TRBV7-9|19|TRBD1
CASSFLLGQGASGTGELFF
TGTGCCAGCAGCTTTCTACTGGGTCAGGGGGCGTCGGGCACCGGGGAGCTGTTTTTT
>TRBJ2-1|.|TRBV11-2|13|TRBD2
CASSVGLANEQFF
TGTGCCAGCAGCGTCGGACTAGCCAATGAGCAGTTCTTC
>TRBJ2-7|.|TRBV10-3|12|.
CAISGTGGEQYF
TGTGCCATCAGCGGGACCGGGGGCGAGCAGTACTTC
>TRBJ1-6|once|TRBV18|14|.
CASSLQGYNSPLHF
TGTGCCAGCTCACTACAGGGTTATAATTCACCCCTCCACTTT
>TRBJ2-7|.|TRBV19|14|TRBD1
CASTRQGSSYEQYF
TGTGCCAGTACCCGACAGGGTTCCTCCTACGAGCAGTACTTC
>TRBJ1-4|.|TRBV5-4|15|.
CASSLRSASNEKLFF
TGTGCCAGCAGCTTGAGGTCAGCGTCTAATGAAAAACTGTTTTTT
>TRBJ1-5|few|TRBV18|15|.
CASSPGTRDGQPQHF
TGTGCCAGCTCCCCCGGGACACGCGACGGACAGCCCCAGCATTTT
>TRBJ1-4|.|TRBV18|13|.
CASSRGQNEKLFF
TGTGCCAGCTCCCGTGGACAAAATGAAAAACTGTTTTTT
>TRBJ2-1|.|TRBV30|13|.
CAWSVTLFGEQFF
TGTGCCTGGAGTGTAACTCTATTTGGTGAGCAGTTCTTC
>TRBJ2-7|few|TRBV9|14|TRBD2
CASSVSGGAGEQYF
TGTGCCAGCAGCGTCTCGGGAGGGGCCGGCGAGCAGTACTTC
>TRBJ1-4|.|TRBV3-1/TRBV3-2|14|.
CASSQVGGRGKLFF
TGTGCCAGCAGCCAAGTCGGGGGAAGGGGAAAACTGTTTTTT
>TRBJ1-2|.|TRBV6-5|13|.
CASRPGTQRGYTF
TGTGCCAGCAGGCCCGGGACACAGAGGGGCTACACCTTC
>TRBJ1-6|.|TRBV7-8|12|.
CASSSPYSPLHF
TGTGCCAGCAGCTCCCCTTATTCACCCCTCCACTTT
>TRBJ2-3|.|TRBV4-2|14|.
CASSQDTLTAVQYF
TGTGCCAGCAGCCAAGATACGCTGACGGCGGTGCAGTATTTT
>TRBJ1-3|.|TRBV9|15|.
CASSGGGDPGNTIYF
TGTGCCAGCAGCGGAGGGGGAGATCCTGGAAACACCATATATTTT
>TRBJ2-7|few|TRBV15|15|TRBD1
CATTPTGVSTYEQYF
TGTGCCACCACTCCGACAGGGGTTAGTACCTACGAGCAGTACTTC
>TRBJ1-4|once|TRBV11-3|16|TRBD1
CASRLGQGVHNEKLFF
TGTGCCAGCAGATTGGGACAGGGGGTTCATAATGAAAAACTGTTTTTT
>TRBJ1-6|.|TRBV9|12|.
CASSVGTSPLHF
TGTGCCAGCAGCGTAGGGACTTCGCCCCTCCACTTT
>TRBJ1-1|.|TRBV28|14|.
CASTLPGRGTEAFF
TGTGCCAGCACCCTCCCAGGGCGGGGTACTGAAGCTTTCTTT
>TRBJ2-7|few|TRBV6-5|14|.
CASSPGSFTGEQYF
TGTGCCAGCAGCCCCGGATCCTTTACGGGGGAGCAGTACTTC
>TRBJ1-2|.|TRBV11-1|14|.
CASSARQENYGYTF
TGTGCCAGCAGCGCAAGACAGGAAAACTATGGCTACACCTTC
>TRBJ1-5|.|TRBV2|16|TRBD1
CASRMDRGMVNQPQHF
TGTGCCAGCAGGATGGACAGGGGAATGGTCAATCAGCCCCAGCATTTT
>TRBJ2-2|.|TRBV10-3|17|.
CAIREPAGRGALGELFF
TGTGCCATCAGAGAACCCGCGGGGCGCGGGGCTCTGGGGGAGCTGTTTTTT
>TRBJ2-7|.|TRBV23-1|16|TRBD1
CASTPWRQGDSYEQYF
TGCGCCAGCACCCCGTGGAGGCAGGGGGACTCCTACGAGCAGTACTTC
>TRBJ2-3|.|TRBV29-1|13|.
CSVQVPFRGTQYF
TGCAGCGTACAGGTCCCCTTTCGAGGTACGCAGTATTTT
>TRBJ1-5|.|TRBV6-5|15|TRBD1
CASSSGTATYQPQHF
TGTGCCAGCAGCTCCGGGACAGCAACCTATCAGCCCCAGCATTTT
>TRBJ2-1|.|TRBV7-3|13|.
CASSHRTSNEQFF
TGTGCCAGCAGCCATCGGACTTCCAATGAGCAGTTCTTC
>TRBJ1-2|.|TRBV28|16|TRBD1
CASSPLPLPGTEGYTF
TGTGCCAGCAGTCCATTACCTCTCCCCGGGACAGAAGGCTACACCTTC
>TRBJ2-2|.|TRBV7-6|16|TRBD1
CASSPRDRGGTGELFF
TGTGCCAGCAGCCCACGGGACAGGGGAGGCACCGGGGAGCTGTTTTTT
>TRBJ2-3|few|TRBV15|16|.
CATSRDRTGGTDTQYF
TGTGCCACCAGCAGAGATAGGACGGGGGGCACAGATACGCAGTATTTT
>TRBJ2-7|.|TRBV29-1|12|.
CSVEERPGEQYF
TGCAGCGTTGAAGAGAGGCCGGGAGAGCAGTACTTC